This T cell receptor (beta chain) came from a study of metastatic and nonmetastatic thyroid tumors. This CDR3 comprises 11 residues. Germline CDR1 and CDR2: GTSNPN and SVGIG (reference sequence). The germline V and J ends were trimmed by 2 bases and 7 bases, with 3 bases remaining between them. Every patient was untreated before thyroid surgery. Using MiXCR, TCRdb reanalyzed the PCR reads. The profile shows about 35,000 clones, 33% of them singletons. The chain carries TRBV30 and TRBJ1-6; the D is unclear. Material for sequencing was tumor tissue. The origin of this receptor is a female donor with papillary thyroid cancer or a benign thyroid nodule (not recorded which). Some clones in this sample may be carry-over from other donors' samples. This CDR3 reads CAWSRNSPLHF. The CDR3 DNA follows: TGTGCCTGGAGTAGAAATTCACCCCTCCACTTT.